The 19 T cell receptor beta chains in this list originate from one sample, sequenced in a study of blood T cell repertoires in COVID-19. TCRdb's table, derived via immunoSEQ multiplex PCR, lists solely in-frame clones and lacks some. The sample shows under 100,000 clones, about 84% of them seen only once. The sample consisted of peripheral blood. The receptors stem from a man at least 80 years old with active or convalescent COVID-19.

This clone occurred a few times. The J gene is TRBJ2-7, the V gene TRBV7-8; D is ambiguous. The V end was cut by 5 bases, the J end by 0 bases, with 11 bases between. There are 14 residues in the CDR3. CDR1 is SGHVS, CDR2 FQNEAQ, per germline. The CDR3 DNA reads TGTGCCAGCAGCCCCGAGGCGGCCTCCTACGAGCAGTACTTC. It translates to CASSPEAASYEQYF.

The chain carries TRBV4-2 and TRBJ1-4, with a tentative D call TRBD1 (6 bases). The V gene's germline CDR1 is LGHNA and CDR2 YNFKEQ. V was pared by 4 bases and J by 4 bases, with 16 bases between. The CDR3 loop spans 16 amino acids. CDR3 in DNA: TGTGCCAGCAGCCCTGTCGCAGGGGATGGTAATGAAAAACTGTTTTTT. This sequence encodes CASSPVAGDGNEKLFF.

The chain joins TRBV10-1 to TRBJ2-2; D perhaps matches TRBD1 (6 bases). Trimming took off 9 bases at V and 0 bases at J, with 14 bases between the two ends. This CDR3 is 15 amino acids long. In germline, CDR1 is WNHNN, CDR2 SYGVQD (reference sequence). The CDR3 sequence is CASKDSSANTGELFF. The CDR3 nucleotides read TGCGCCAGTAAGGACAGTTCCGCGAACACCGGGGAGCTGTTTTTT.

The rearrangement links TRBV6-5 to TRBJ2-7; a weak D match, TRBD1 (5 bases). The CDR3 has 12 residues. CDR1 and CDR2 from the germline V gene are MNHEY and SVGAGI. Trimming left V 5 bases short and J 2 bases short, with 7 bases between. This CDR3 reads CASSMTAYEQYF. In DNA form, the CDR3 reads TGTGCCAGCAGTATGACAGCCTACGAGCAGTACTTC.

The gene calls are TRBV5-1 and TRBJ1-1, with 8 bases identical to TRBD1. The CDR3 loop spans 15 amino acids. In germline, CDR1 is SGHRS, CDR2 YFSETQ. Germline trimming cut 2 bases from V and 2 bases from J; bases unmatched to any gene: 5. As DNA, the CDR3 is TGCGCCAGCAGCTTAACCCCAGGGGGCAACACTGAAGCTTTCTTT. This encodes CASSLTPGGNTEAFF.

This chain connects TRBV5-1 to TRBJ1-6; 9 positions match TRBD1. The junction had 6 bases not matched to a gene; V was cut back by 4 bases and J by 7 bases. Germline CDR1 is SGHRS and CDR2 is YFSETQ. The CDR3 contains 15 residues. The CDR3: CASSPQGAPNSPLHF. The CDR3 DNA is TGCGCCAGCAGCCCACAGGGGGCGCCCAATTCACCCCTCCACTTT. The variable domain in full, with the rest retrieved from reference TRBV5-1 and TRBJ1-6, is KAGVTQTPRYLIKTRGQQVTLSCSPISGHRSVSWYQQTPGQGLQFLFEYFSETQRNKGNFPGRFSGRQFSNSRSEMNVSTLELGDSALYLCASSPQGAPNSPLHFGNGTRLTVT.

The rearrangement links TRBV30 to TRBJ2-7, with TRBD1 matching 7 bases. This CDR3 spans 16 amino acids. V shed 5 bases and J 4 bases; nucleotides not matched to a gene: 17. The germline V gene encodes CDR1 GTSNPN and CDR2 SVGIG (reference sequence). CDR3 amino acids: CAWGAPAGGIFYEQYF. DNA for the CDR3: TGTGCCTGGGGAGCCCCAGCAGGGGGAATTTTTTACGAGCAGTACTTC. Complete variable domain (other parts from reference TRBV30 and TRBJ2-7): SQTIHQWPATLVQPVGSPLSLECTVEGTSNPNLYWYRQAAGRGLQLLFYSVGIGQISSEVPQNLSASRPQDRQFILSSKKLLLSDSGFYLCAWGAPAGGIFYEQYFGPGTRLTVT.

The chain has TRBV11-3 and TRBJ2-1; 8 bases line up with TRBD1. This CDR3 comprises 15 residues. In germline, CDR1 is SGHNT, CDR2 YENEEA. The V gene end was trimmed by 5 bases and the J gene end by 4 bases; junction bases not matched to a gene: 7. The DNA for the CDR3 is TGTGCCAGCAGCGATCCCAGGGGGCGGTACAATGAGCAGTTCTTC. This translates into CASSDPRGRYNEQFF.

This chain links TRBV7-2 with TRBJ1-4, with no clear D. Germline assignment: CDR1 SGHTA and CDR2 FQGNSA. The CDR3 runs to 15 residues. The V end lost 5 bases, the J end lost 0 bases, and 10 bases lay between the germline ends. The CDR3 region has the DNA TGTGCCAGCAGCACCCAAGCCGCAACTAATGAAAAACTGTTTTTT. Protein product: CASSTQAATNEKLFF.

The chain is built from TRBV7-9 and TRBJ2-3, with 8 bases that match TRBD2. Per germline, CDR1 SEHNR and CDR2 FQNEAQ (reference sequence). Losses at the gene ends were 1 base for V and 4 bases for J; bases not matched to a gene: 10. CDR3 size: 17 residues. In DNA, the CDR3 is TGTGCCAGCAGCTTAGTTCGTGCGCGGGGGGATGCAGATACGCAGTATTTT. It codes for CASSLVRARGDADTQYF.

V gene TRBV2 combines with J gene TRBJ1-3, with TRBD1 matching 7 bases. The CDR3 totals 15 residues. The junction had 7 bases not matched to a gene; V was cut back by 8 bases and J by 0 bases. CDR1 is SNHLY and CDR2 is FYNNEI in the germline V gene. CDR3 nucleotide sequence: TGTGCCAGCGGCCGACAGGGACTCTCTGGAAACACCATATATTTT. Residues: CASGRQGLSGNTIYF. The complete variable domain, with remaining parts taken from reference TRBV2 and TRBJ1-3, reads EPEVTQTPSHQVTQMGQEVILRCVPISNHLYFYWYRQILGQKVEFLVSFYNNEISEKSEIFDDQFSVERPDGSNFTLKIRSTKLEDSAMYFCASGRQGLSGNTIYFGEGSWLTVV.

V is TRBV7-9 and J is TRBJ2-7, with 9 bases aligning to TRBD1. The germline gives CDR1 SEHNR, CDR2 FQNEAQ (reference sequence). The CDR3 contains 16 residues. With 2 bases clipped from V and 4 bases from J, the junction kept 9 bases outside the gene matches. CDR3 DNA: TGTGCCAGCAGCTTAACCCCCACAGGGGGCCTATACGAGCAGTACTTC. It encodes CASSLTPTGGLYEQYF.

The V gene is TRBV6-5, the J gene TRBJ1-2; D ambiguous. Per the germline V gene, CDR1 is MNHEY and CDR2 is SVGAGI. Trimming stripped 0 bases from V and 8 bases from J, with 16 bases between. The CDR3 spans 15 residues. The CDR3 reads CASSYSRNLGYGYTF. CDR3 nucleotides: TGTGCCAGCAGTTACTCCCGGAATTTGGGCTACGGCTACACCTTC.

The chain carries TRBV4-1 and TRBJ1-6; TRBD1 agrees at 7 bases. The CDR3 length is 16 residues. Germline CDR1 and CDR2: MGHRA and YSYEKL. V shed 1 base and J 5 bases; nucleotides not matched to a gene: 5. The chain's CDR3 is CASSQVEGTDNSPLHF. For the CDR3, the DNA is TGCGCCAGCAGCCAAGTCGAGGGGACAGATAATTCACCCCTCCACTTT.

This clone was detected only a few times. The DNA for the CDR3 is TGTGCCACTACGGGCAGGGGGAAGGAGGGCTACACCTTC. Translated, it gives CATTGRGKEGYTF. The chain carries TRBV10-3 and TRBJ1-2; TRBD1 agrees at 7 bases. Per the germline V gene, CDR1 is ENHRY and CDR2 is SYGVKD. With 10 bases clipped from V and 8 bases from J, the junction kept 13 bases outside the gene matches. This CDR3 contains 13 residues.

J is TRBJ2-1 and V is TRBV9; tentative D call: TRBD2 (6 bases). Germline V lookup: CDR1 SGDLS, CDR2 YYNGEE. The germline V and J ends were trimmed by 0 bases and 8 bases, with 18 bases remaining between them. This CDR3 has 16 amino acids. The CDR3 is CASSVVGGEHPHEQFF. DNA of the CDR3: TGTGCCAGCAGCGTAGTCGGCGGGGAGCATCCCCATGAGCAGTTCTTC.

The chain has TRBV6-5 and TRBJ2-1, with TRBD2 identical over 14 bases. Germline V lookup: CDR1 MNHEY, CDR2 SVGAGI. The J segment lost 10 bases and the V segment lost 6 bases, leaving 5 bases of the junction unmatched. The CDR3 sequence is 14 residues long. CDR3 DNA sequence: TGTGCCAGCAGGGGACTAGCGGGGGCAGGGGAGCAGTTCTTC. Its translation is CASRGLAGAGEQFF.

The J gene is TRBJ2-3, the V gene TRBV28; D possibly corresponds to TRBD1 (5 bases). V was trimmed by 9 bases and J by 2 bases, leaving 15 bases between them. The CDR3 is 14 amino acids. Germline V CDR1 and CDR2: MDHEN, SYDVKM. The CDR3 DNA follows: TGTGCCAGTAGGTGGGGCAGCCCCACAGATACGCAGTATTTT. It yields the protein CASRWGSPTDTQYF.

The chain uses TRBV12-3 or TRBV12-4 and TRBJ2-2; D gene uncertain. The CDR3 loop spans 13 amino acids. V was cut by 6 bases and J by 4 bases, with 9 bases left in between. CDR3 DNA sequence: TGTGCCAGCAGGCTACGCCCCACCGGGGAGCTGTTTTTT. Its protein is CASRLRPTGELFF.